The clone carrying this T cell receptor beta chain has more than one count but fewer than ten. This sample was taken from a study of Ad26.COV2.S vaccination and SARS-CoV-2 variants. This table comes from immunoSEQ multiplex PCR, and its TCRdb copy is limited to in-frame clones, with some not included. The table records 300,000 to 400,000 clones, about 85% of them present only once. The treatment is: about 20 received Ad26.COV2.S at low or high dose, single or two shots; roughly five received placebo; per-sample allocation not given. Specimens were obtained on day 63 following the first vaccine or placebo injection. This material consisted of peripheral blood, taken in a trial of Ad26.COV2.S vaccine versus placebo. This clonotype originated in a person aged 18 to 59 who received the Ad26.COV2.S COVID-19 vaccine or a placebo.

CDR3 loop: CASSRGGTNTGELFF. The CDR3 coding sequence is TGCGCCAGTTCTAGGGGCGGAACGAACACCGGGGAGCTGTTTTTT. The chain carries TRBV4-1 and TRBJ2-2, with D possibly being TRBD1 (5 bases). Trimming shortened V by 9 bases and J by 0 bases, and 14 bases separated the two germline ends. Germline CDR1 is MGHRA and CDR2 is YSYEKL. The CDR3 is 15 amino acids.